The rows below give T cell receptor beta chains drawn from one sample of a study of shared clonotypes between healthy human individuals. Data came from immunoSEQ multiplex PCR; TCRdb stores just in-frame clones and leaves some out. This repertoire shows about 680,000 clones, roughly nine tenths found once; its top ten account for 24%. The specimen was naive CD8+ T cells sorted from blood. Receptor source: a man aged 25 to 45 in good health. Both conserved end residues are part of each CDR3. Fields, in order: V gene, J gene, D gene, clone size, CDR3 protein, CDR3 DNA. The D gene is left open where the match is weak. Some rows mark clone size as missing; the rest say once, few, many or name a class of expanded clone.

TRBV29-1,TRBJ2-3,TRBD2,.,CSVQLAGKEDTQYF,TGCAGCGTTCAACTAGCGGGAAAGGAAGATACGCAGTATTTT
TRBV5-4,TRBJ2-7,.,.,CASSPKDRPYEQYF,TGTGCCAGCAGCCCCAAAGACCGACCCTACGAGCAGTACTTC
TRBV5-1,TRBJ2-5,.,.,CASSFQETQYF,TGCGCCAGCAGCTTTCAAGAGACCCAGTACTTC
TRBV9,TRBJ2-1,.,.,CASSVGFLGGRGGSYNEQFF,TGTGCCAGCAGCGTAGGATTCTTGGGTGGTAGGGGGGGCTCCTACAATGAGCAGTTCTTC
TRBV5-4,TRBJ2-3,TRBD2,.,CASNERTSKDTQYF,TGTGCCAGCAACGAACGGACTAGCAAAGATACGCAGTATTTT
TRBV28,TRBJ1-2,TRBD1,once,CASSFRPPLDRVQGGYTF,TGTGCCAGCAGTTTCCGACCCCCCCTGGACAGGGTTCAAGGAGGCTACACCTTC
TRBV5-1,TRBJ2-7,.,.,CASSRPDYEQYF,TGCGCCAGCAGCCGCCCGGACTACGAGCAGTACTTC
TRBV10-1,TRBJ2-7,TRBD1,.,CASRRTGGPYEQYF,TGCGCCAGCAGACGGACAGGGGGCCCCTACGAGCAGTACTTC
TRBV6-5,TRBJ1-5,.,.,CASTRVLIGNQPQHF,TGTGCCAGCACCCGAGTTCTAATAGGCAATCAGCCCCAGCATTTT
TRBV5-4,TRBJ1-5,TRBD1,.,CASRHGDRDRYDQPQHF,TGTGCCAGCAGGCACGGGGACAGGGATCGGTACGATCAGCCCCAACATTTT
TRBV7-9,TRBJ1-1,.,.,CASSLGWGRGEAFF,TGTGCCAGCAGCTTAGGGTGGGGCCGGGGTGAAGCTTTCTTT
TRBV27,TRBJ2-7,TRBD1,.,CASSTRDRGLLEQYF,TGTGCCAGCAGTACCCGGGACAGGGGGCTTCTTGAGCAGTACTTC
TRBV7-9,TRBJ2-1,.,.,CASSPKPGTPNEQFF,TGTGCCAGCAGCCCGAAACCTGGGACTCCCAATGAGCAGTTCTTC
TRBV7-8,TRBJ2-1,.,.,CASSLVLTHDHNEQFF,TGTGCCAGCAGCTTAGTTCTGACCCACGACCACAATGAGCAGTTCTTC
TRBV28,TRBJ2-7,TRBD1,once,CASSPQGTGNFYEQYF,TGTGCCAGCAGTCCCCAGGGGACAGGGAATTTCTACGAGCAGTACTTC
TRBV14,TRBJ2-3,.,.,CASSQESYGDTQYF,TGTGCCAGCAGCCAAGAATCCTACGGAGATACGCAGTATTTT
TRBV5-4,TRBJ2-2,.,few,CASRGAGELFF,TGTGCCAGCAGGGGAGCCGGGGAGCTGTTTTTT
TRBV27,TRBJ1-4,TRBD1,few,CASRPEQGAVEKLFF,TGTGCCAGCAGACCCGAACAGGGGGCGGTTGAAAAACTGTTTTTT
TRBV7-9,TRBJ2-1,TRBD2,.,CASSWASGQYNEQFF,TGTGCCAGCAGCTGGGCTAGCGGGCAGTACAATGAGCAGTTCTTC
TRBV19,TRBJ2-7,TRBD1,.,CASSIFGQGDDEQYF,TGTGCCAGTAGTATATTTGGACAGGGCGACGACGAGCAGTACTTC
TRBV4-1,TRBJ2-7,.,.,CASSQVMDSSYEQYF,TGCGCCAGCAGCCAAGTTATGGACTCCTCCTACGAGCAGTACTTC
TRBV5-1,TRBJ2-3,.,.,CASSGLAGDTQYF,TGCGCCAGCAGTGGTCTAGCAGGAGATACGCAGTATTTT
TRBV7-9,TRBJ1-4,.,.,CAGGGEKLFF,TGTGCCGGCGGAGGCGAAAAACTGTTTTTT